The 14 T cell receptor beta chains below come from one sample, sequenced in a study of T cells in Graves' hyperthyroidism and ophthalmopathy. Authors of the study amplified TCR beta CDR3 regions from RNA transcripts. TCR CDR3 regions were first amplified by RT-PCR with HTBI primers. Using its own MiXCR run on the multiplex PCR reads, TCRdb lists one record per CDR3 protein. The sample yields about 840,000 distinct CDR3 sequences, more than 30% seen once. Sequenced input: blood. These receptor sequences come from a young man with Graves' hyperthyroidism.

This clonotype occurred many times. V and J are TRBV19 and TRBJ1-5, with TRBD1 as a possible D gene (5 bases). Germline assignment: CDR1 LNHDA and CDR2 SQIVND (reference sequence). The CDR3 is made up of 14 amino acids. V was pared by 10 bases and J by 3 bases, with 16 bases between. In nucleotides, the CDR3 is TGTGCCATTGCAAGGGACGGAGACAATCAGCCCCAGCATTTT. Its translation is CAIARDGDNQPQHF.

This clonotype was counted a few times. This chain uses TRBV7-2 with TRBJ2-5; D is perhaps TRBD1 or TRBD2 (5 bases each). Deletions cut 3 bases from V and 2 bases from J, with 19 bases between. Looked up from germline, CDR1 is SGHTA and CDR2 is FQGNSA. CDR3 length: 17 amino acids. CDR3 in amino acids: CASSLGVRTWGQETQYF. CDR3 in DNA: TGTGCCAGCAGCTTGGGGGTCAGAACCTGGGGACAAGAGACCCAGTACTTC.

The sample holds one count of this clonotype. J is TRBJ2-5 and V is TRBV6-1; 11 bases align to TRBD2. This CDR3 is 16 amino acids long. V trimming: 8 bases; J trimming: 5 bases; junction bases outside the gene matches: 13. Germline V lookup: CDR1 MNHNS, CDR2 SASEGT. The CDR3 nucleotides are TGTGCCAGCTCCCTACGAACTAGCGGGAGTGCTGAGACCCAGTACTTC. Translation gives CASSLRTSGSAETQYF.

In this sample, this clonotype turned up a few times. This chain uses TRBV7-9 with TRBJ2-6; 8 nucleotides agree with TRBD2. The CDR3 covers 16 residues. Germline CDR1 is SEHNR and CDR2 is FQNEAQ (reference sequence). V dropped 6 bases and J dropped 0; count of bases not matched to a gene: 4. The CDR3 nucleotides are TGTGCCAGCAGGACTAGCGACCTCTCTGGGGCCAACGTCCTGACTTTC. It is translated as CASRTSDLSGANVLTF. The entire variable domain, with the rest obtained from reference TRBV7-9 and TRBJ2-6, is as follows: DTGVSQNPRHKITKRGQNVTFRCDPISEHNRLYWYRQTLGQGPEFLTYFQNEAQLEKSRLLSDRFSAERPKGSFSTLEIQRTEQGDSAMYLCASRTSDLSGANVLTFGAGSRLTVL.

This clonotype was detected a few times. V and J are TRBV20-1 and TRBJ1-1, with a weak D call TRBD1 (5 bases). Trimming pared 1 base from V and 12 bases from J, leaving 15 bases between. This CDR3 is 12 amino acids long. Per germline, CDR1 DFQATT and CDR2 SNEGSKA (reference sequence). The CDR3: CSARGDSLRPFF. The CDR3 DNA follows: TGCAGTGCTAGAGGGGACTCCCTACGACCTTTCTTT.

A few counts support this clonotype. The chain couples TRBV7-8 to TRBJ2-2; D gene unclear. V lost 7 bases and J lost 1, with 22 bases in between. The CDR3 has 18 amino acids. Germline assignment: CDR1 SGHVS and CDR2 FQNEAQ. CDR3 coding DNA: TGTGCCAGCACGCACACCGCCTGGGTAGGGAAGAACACCGGGGAGCTGTTTTTT. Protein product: CASTHTAWVGKNTGELFF.

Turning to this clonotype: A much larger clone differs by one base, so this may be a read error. The CDR3 region is CATGGDGVMGEQYF. DNA for the CDR3: TGTGCCACCGGGGGAGACGGGGTGATGGGCGAGCAGTACTTC. V and J are TRBV10-3 and TRBJ2-7, with D tentatively TRBD2 (6 bases). Germline lookup yields CDR1 ENHRY and CDR2 SYGVKD. The CDR3 runs to 14 residues. Trimming left V 10 bases short and J 6 bases short, with 22 bases between.

The CDR3 region has the DNA TGTGCCAGCAGCCCCGAGAAATTTCTGACAGGATGGGCTGGCTACACCTTC. It translates to CASSPEKFLTGWAGYTF. The chain carries TRBV14 and TRBJ1-2; TRBD1 might be the D (6 bases). Per the germline V gene, CDR1 is SGHDN and CDR2 is FVKESK. The CDR3 is 17 amino acids. V lost 4 bases and J lost 7, with 25 bases in between.

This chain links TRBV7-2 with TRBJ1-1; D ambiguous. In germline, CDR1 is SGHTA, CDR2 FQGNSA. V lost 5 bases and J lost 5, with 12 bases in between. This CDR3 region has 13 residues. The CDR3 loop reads CASSPPAETEAFF. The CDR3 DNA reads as TGTGCCAGCAGCCCGCCCGCGGAGACTGAAGCTTTCTTT.

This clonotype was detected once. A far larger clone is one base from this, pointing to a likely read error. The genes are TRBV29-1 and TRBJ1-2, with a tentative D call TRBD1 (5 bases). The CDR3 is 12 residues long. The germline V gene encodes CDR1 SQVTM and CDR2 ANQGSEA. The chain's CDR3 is CASSIVGDGYTF. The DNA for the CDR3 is TGTGCCAGCAGCATAGTGGGGGATGGCTACACCTTC.

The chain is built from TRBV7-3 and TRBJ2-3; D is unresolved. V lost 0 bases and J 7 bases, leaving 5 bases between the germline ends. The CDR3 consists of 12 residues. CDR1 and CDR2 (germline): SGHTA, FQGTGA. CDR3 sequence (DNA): TGTGCCAGCAGCTTAACGGAGAATACGCAGTATTTT. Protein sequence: CASSLTENTQYF.

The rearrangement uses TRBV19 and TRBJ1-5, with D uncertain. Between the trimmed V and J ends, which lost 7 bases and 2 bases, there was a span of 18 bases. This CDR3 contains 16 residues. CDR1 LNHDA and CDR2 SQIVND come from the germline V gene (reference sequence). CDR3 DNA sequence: TGTGCCAGTAATGGAAGGGCCCTTGGGGGCAATCAGCCCCAGCATTTT. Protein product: CASNGRALGGNQPQHF.

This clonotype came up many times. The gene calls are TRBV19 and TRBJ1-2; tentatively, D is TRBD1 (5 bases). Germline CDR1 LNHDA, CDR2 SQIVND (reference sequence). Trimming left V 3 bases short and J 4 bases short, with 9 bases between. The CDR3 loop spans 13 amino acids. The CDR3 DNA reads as TGTGCCAGTAGTATGGTGAGGGGCTATGGCTACACCTTC. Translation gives CASSMVRGYGYTF.

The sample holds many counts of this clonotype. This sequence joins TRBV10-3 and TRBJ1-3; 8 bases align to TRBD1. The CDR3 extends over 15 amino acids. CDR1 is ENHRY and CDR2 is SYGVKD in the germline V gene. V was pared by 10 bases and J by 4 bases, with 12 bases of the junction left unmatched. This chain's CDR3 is CATVGQGSKGNTIYF. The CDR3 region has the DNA TGTGCCACCGTCGGACAGGGATCGAAAGGAAACACCATATATTTT.